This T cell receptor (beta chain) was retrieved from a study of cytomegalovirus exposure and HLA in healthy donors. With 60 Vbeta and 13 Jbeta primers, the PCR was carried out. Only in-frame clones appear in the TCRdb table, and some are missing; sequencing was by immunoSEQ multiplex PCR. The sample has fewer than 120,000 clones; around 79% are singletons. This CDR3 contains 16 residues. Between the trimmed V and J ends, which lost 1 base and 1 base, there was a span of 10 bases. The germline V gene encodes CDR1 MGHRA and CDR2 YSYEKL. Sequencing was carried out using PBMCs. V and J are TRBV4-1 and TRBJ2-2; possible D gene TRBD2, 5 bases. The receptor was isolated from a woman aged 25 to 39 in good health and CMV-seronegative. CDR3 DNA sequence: TGCGCCAGCAGCCAAGGGAGGAGAATGAACACCGGGGAGCTGTTTTTT. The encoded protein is CASSQGRRMNTGELFF.